The 5 T cell receptor beta chains listed next were all sequenced from one sample in a study of neurological immune-mediated disorders. TCRdb reprocessed the 5' RACE reads with MiXCR, giving one entry per CDR3 protein. The sample records about 25,000 distinct CDR3 sequences, about 6.3% being singletons. Material for sequencing was PBMCs. Receptor source: a woman in her thirties or forties in good health.

In its sample, this clonotype was seen many times. The chain has TRBV20-1 and TRBJ1-3, with D tentatively TRBD1 (6 bases). The V gene lost 7 bases and the J gene lost 2 bases, with 15 bases spanning the gap. CDR1 and CDR2 from the germline V gene are DFQATT and SNEGSKA (reference sequence). The CDR3 has 14 residues. The CDR3 is CSVAKQGAGNTIYF. As DNA, the CDR3 is TGCAGTGTCGCCAAACAGGGCGCTGGAAACACCATATATTTT.

This clonotype was counted ten times or more. CDR3 region: CSARGGSRSYEQYF. Written as DNA, the CDR3 is TGCAGTGCTAGAGGAGGCAGCCGCTCCTACGAGCAGTACTTC. The chain uses TRBV20-1 and TRBJ2-7; D unclear. V was cut by 1 base and J by 0 bases, with 10 bases left in between. The V gene's germline CDR1 is DFQATT and CDR2 SNEGSKA (reference sequence). The CDR3 runs 14 residues.

The sample holds many counts of this clonotype. V is TRBV20-1 and J is TRBJ2-5, with TRBD2 identical over 12 bases. This CDR3 comprises 17 residues. The V gene's germline CDR1 is DFQATT and CDR2 SNEGSKA (reference sequence). Trimming cost V 0 bases and J 4 bases; bases outside gene matches: 9. The CDR3 sequence: CSARDPRLAGVGETQYF. Here the CDR3 DNA reads TGCAGTGCTAGAGATCCGAGACTAGCGGGAGTTGGAGAGACCCAGTACTTC.

This clonotype has at least ten counts. The chain links TRBV20-1 to TRBJ2-1; D is ambiguous. Germline loops: CDR1 DFQATT, CDR2 SNEGSKA (reference sequence). The CDR3 length is 11 residues. The CDR3 DNA reads TGCAGCGTTGCACGGGCCGAGGAGAAGTTCTTC. Translating gives CSVARAEEKFF.

In its sample, this clonotype was seen many times. The chain uses TRBV7-2 and TRBJ2-1, with 12 bases identical to TRBD2. Trimming removed 0 bases from V and 7 bases from J; junction bases left unmatched: 10. The CDR3 contains 18 residues. Germline loops: CDR1 SGHTA, CDR2 FQGNSA. The CDR3 region is CASSLALGLAGIGNEQFF. The CDR3, as DNA: TGTGCCAGCAGCTTAGCCTTAGGACTAGCGGGAATCGGGAATGAGCAGTTCTTC. The full variable domain, with the rest looked up from reference TRBV7-2 and TRBJ2-1, is GAGVSQSPSNKVTEKGKDVELRCDPISGHTALYWYRQSLGQGLEFLIYFQGNSAPDKSGLPSDRFSAERTGGSVSTLTIQRTQQEDSAVYLCASSLALGLAGIGNEQFFGPGTRLTVL.